Shown below are 21 T cell receptor beta chains from a single sample sequenced in a study of blood T cell repertoires in COVID-19. Using immunoSEQ multiplex PCR, the repertoire was profiled, and TCRdb retains in-frame clones only, with some absent. The sample has roughly 300,000 clones; over 75% are singletons. Material: peripheral blood. The receptor set was obtained from a woman in her twenties or thirties with COVID-19, enrolled during active disease.

The count of this clone is one. The chain uses TRBV9 and TRBJ2-3; 10 nucleotides match TRBD2. CDR3 length equals 19 residues. J lost 1 base, V lost 0 bases, and 11 bases had no gene match. Germline loops: CDR1 SGDLS, CDR2 YYNGEE. The CDR3 here is CASSVGTSGIALGTDTQYF. CDR3 sequence (DNA): TGTGCCAGCAGCGTAGGTACTAGCGGGATCGCCCTAGGCACAGATACGCAGTATTTT.

The V gene is TRBV29-1, the J gene TRBJ1-2; no clear D gene. V was clipped by 1 base and J by 1 base, with 7 bases between them. The CDR3 loop spans 13 amino acids. CDR1 is SQVTM, CDR2 ANQGSEA, per germline. CDR3 region: CSVEGAGNYGYTF. The CDR3 DNA is TGCAGCGTTGAAGGGGCAGGTAACTATGGCTACACCTTC.

CDR3 loop: CASSLVVDSYEQYF. The CDR3 coding sequence is TGTGCCAGCAGCTTAGTGGTAGACTCCTACGAGCAGTACTTC. V is TRBV7-2 and J is TRBJ2-7; D uncertain. The V end lost 1 base, the J end lost 0 bases, and 7 bases lay between the germline ends. Germline V lookup: CDR1 SGHTA, CDR2 FQGNSA. The CDR3 loop spans 14 amino acids.

The V call is TRBV18, the J call TRBJ2-1; TRBD2 agrees at 11 bases. The V gene end was trimmed by 3 bases and the J gene end by 8 bases; junction bases not matched to a gene: 9. The CDR3 runs 16 residues. The germline CDR1 and CDR2 sequences are KGHSH and LQKENI. The CDR3 is CASSPITSGSGDEQFF. The CDR3 nucleotides read TGTGCCAGCTCACCTATAACTAGCGGGAGCGGTGATGAGCAGTTCTTC.

This chain joins TRBV10-1 and TRBJ2-1, with TRBD2 matching 8 bases. The junction had 3 bases not matched to a gene; V was cut back by 5 bases and J by 12 bases. The CDR3 runs 11 residues. Germline V gene data show CDR1 as WNHNN and CDR2 as SYGVQD (reference sequence). The CDR3, as DNA: TGCGCCAGCAGTACCGCGGGAGGGCAGTTCTTC. Encoded protein: CASSTAGGQFF.

The sample holds one count of this clone. The chain combines TRBV19 with TRBJ1-1, with a tentative D call TRBD1 (6 bases). This CDR3 region has 16 residues. CDR1 is LNHDA and CDR2 is SQIVND in the germline V gene (reference sequence). With 0 bases removed from V and 4 bases from J, the gap between germline ends came to 15 bases. CDR3: CASSIDGGGQSTEAFF. Written as DNA, the CDR3 is TGTGCCAGTAGTATAGACGGCGGGGGGCAGAGCACTGAAGCTTTCTTT. The full variable domain, in which reference TRBV19 and TRBJ1-1 provide the parts outside the CDR3, is DGGITQSPKYLFRKEGQNVTLSCEQNLNHDAMYWYRQDPGQGLRLIYYSQIVNDFQKGDIAEGYSVSREKKESFPLTVTSAQKNPTAFYLCASSIDGGGQSTEAFFGQGTRLTVV.

This chain links TRBV11-2 with TRBJ2-5, with TRBD2 as a possible D gene (6 bases). The CDR3 runs 11 residues. Looked up from germline, CDR1 is SGHAT and CDR2 is FQNNGV. The V end lost 8 bases, the J end lost 8 bases, and 12 bases lay between the germline ends. Here the CDR3 reads CASRAAGTQYF. The DNA for the CDR3 is TGTGCCAGCCGCGCCGCGGGAACCCAGTACTTC.

The chain links TRBV19 to TRBJ2-1, with 8 bases fitting TRBD2. From germline, CDR1 is LNHDA and CDR2 SQIVND (reference sequence). The CDR3 sequence is 14 residues long. J was trimmed by 7 bases and V by 6 bases; bases with no gene match: 8. The CDR3 protein is CASSSGGRRNEQFF. CDR3 sequence (DNA): TGTGCCAGTAGCTCCGGCGGGAGGAGAAATGAGCAGTTCTTC.

This rearrangement joins TRBV27 to TRBJ1-2; D uncertain. From germline, CDR1 is MNHEY and CDR2 SMNVEV (reference sequence). The V end lost 1 base, the J end lost 5 bases, and 8 bases lay between the germline ends. This CDR3 is 13 amino acids long. CDR3 protein: CASSLYRDYGYTF. The DNA of the CDR3 is TGTGCCAGCAGTTTATATCGGGATTATGGCTACACCTTC.

The CDR3 region is CAWNGRSGNTIYF. CDR3 DNA: TGTGCCTGGAACGGTCGGTCTGGAAACACCATATATTTT. This chain links TRBV30 with TRBJ1-3, with D unclear. CDR3 length: 13 amino acids. Germline CDR1 is GTSNPN and CDR2 is SVGIG (reference sequence). Trimming pared 4 bases from V and 1 base from J, leaving 8 bases between.

This clone appeared once. The chain has TRBV6-5 and TRBJ1-1; no clear D gene. The CDR3 has 10 residues. From germline, CDR1 is MNHEY and CDR2 SVGAGI. V was clipped by 4 bases and J by 12 bases, with 9 bases between them. The CDR3 is CASSSGVTFF. CDR3 nucleotides: TGTGCCAGCAGTTCCGGGGTAACTTTCTTT.

This clone occurred once. CDR3 nucleotides: TGTGCCAGCAGCTTGGGCGAGCGGGAGGGCTCTAATGAGCAGTTCTTC. Translated: CASSLGEREGSNEQFF. The chain is built from TRBV5-4 and TRBJ2-1, with TRBD2 identical over 10 bases. Trimming removed 0 bases from V and 7 bases from J; junction bases left unmatched: 7. The germline V gene encodes CDR1 SGHNT and CDR2 YYREEE (reference sequence). The CDR3 is 16 residues long.

V is TRBV5-4 and J is TRBJ2-1; weak D call: TRBD2 (5 bases). Trimming took 1 base from V and 2 from J, leaving 10 bases between them. The CDR3 runs to 15 residues. The germline V gene has CDR1 SGHNT and CDR2 YYREEE (reference sequence). The CDR3 sequence is CASSLYGSPYNEQFF. CDR3 nucleotides: TGTGCCAGCAGCTTGTATGGGAGCCCCTACAATGAGCAGTTCTTC.

The chain is built from TRBV5-1 and TRBJ1-2; 10 bases agree with TRBD1. J was trimmed by 6 bases and V by 4 bases; bases with no gene match: 9. Germline V gives CDR1 SGHRS, CDR2 YFSETQ. The CDR3 is 15 amino acids. In nucleotides, the CDR3 is TGCGCCAGCAGCGAAAGGACAGGGGGACAGGATGGCTACACCTTC. This encodes CASSERTGGQDGYTF.

J is TRBJ1-5 and V is TRBV6-2 or TRBV6-3; D is uncertain. Germline CDR1 is MNHEY and CDR2 is SVGEGT. The CDR3 has 14 residues. V was clipped by 2 bases and J by 0 bases, with 5 bases between them. CDR3 sequence reads: CASSYMYSNQPQHF. As DNA, the CDR3 is TGTGCCAGCAGTTACATGTATAGCAATCAGCCCCAGCATTTT.

This chain uses TRBV7-2 with TRBJ2-5; possibly TRBD2 for D (5 bases). V lost 1 base to trimming and J lost 5 bases, with 14 bases between them. CDR1 and CDR2 from the germline V gene are SGHTA and FQGNSA. This CDR3 region has 15 residues. The CDR3: CASSLVGVGGETQYF. In DNA, the CDR3 is TGTGCCAGCAGCTTAGTCGGGGTGGGTGGTGAGACCCAGTACTTC.

This clone came up once. The chain employs TRBV30 and TRBJ2-7; a weak D match, TRBD2 (7 bases). V was shortened by 2 bases and J by 7 bases, with 12 bases between the two germline ends. The CDR3 is made up of 12 amino acids. From germline, CDR1 is GTSNPN and CDR2 SVGIG (reference sequence). CDR3: CAWSRGGNEQYF. For the CDR3, the DNA is TGTGCCTGGAGTAGGGGGGGAAATGAGCAGTACTTC.

J is TRBJ1-5 and V is TRBV7-9; tentatively, D is TRBD1 (6 bases). The CDR3 contains 13 residues. V gave up 3 bases and J gave up 4 bases, with 7 bases separating them. Looked up from germline, CDR1 is SEHNR and CDR2 is FQNEAQ (reference sequence). Here the CDR3 DNA reads TGTGCCAGCAGCTTCACAGGGAATCAGCCCCAGCATTTT. Translation: CASSFTGNQPQHF. Variable domain in full (rest from reference TRBV7-9 and TRBJ1-5): DTGVSQNPRHKITKRGQNVTFRCDPISEHNRLYWYRQTLGQGPEFLTYFQNEAQLEKSRLLSDRFSAERPKGSFSTLEIQRTEQGDSAMYLCASSFTGNQPQHFGDGTRLSIL.

The sample holds one count of this clone. The chain couples TRBV29-1 to TRBJ2-5; 7 positions agree with TRBD2. The CDR3 covers 17 residues. With V trimmed by 1 base and J by 4 bases, 15 bases remained unmatched. Germline lookup yields CDR1 SQVTM and CDR2 ANQGSEA. The CDR3 DNA sequence: TGCAGCGTTGAAGGAGGTCGCGGGCAGGCGGGGGTAGAGACCCAGTACTTC. Its translation is CSVEGGRGQAGVETQYF. The full variable domain, with the rest looked up from reference TRBV29-1 and TRBJ2-5, is SAVISQKPSRDICQRGTSLTIQCQVDSQVTMMFWYRQQPGQSLTLIATANQGSEATYESGFVIDKFPISRPNLTFSTLTVSNMSPEDSSIYLCSVEGGRGQAGVETQYFGPGTRLLVL.

The rearrangement uses TRBV5-1 and TRBJ2-1, with 10 bases fitting TRBD2. Looked up from germline, CDR1 is SGHRS and CDR2 is YFSETQ. V lost 2 bases, J lost 5 bases, and 10 bases stayed unmatched. There are 17 residues in the CDR3. The DNA for the CDR3 is TGCGCCAGCAGCTTCGCGCTAGCGGGAGTCGCCGACAATGAGCAGTTCTTC. It is translated as CASSFALAGVADNEQFF.

DNA for the CDR3: TGTGCCAGTAGTCGACAATCAGACGCCGGGGAGCTGTTTTTT. Protein sequence: CASSRQSDAGELFF. The chain joins TRBV19 to TRBJ2-2, with D uncertain. The V end was cut by 5 bases, the J end by 6 bases, with 13 bases between. Germline CDR1 is LNHDA and CDR2 is SQIVND (reference sequence). This CDR3 has 14 amino acids.